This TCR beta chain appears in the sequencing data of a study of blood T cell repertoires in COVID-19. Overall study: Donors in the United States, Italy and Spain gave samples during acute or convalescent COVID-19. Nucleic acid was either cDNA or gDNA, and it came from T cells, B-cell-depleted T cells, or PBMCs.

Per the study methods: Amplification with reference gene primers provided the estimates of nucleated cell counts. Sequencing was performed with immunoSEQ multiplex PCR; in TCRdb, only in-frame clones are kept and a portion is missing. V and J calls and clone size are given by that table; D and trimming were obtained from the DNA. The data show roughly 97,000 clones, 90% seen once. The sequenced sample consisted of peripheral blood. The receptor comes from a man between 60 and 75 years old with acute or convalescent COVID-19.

DNA of the CDR3: TGTGCCAGCAGTGAAGGGTCAGGTAGTGGCTACACCTTC. Protein product: CASSEGSGSGYTF. This chain uses TRBV2 with TRBJ1-2; the D is unclear. Trimming stripped 1 base from V and 7 bases from J, with 10 bases between. CDR3 length: 13 amino acids. CDR1 and CDR2 from the germline V gene are SNHLY and FYNNEI.